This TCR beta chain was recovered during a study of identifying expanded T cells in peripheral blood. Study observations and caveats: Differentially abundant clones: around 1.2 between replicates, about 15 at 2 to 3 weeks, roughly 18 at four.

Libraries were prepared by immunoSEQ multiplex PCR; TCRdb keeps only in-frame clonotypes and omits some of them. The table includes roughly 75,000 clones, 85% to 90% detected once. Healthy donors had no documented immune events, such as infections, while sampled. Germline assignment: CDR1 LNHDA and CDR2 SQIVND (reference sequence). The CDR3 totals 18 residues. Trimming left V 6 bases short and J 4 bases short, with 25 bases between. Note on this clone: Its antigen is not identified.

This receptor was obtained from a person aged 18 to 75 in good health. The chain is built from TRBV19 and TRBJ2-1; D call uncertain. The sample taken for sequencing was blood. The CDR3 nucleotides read TGTGCCAGTAGGCCCCAGTTTTTTAACCCAACCGATTACAATGAGCAGTTCTTC. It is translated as CASRPQFFNPTDYNEQFF.